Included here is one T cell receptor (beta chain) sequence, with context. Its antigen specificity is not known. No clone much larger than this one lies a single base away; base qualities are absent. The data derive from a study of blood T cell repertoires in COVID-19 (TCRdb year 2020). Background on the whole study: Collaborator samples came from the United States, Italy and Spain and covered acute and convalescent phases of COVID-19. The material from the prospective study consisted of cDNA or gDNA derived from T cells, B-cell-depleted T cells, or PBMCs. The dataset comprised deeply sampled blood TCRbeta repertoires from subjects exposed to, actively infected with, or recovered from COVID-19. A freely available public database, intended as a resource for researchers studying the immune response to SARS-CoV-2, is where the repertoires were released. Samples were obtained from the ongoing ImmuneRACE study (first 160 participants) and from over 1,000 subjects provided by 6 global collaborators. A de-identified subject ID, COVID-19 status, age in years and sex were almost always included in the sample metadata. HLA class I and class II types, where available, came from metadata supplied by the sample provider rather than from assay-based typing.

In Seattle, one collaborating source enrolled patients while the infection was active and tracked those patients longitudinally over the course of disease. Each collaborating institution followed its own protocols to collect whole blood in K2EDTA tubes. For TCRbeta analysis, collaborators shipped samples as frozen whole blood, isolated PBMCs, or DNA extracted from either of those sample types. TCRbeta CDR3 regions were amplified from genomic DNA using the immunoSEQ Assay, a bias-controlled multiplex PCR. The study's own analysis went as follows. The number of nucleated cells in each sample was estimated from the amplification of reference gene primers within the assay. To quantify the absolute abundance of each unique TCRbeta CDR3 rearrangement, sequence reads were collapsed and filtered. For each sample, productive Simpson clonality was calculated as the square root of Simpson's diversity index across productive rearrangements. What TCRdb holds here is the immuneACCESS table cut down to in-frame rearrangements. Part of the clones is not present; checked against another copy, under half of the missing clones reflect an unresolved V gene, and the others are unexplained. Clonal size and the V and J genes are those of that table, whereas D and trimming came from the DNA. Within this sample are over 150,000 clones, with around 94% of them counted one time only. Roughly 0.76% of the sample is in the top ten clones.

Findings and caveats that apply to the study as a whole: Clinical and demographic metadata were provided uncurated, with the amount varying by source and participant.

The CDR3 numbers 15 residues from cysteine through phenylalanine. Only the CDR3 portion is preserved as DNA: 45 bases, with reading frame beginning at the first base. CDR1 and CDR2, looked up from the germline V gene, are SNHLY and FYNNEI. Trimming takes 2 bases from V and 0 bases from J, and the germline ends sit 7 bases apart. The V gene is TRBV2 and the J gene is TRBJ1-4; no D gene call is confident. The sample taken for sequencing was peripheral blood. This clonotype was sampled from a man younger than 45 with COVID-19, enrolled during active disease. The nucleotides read TGTGCCAGCAGTGAAAACGGGGCAACTAATGAAAAACTGTTTTTT. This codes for CASSENGATNEKLFF.